The text below deals with one TCR beta chain. Seattle patients were enrolled during active infection and followed longitudinally. This sample is part of a study of blood T cell repertoires in COVID-19. V was shortened by 6 bases and J by 0 bases, with 20 bases between the two germline ends. CDR1 is ENHRY and CDR2 is SYGVKD in the germline V gene. The CDR3 has 17 residues. The data were produced by immunoSEQ multiplex PCR, yet TCRdb's version contains in-frame clones alone and is incomplete. The profile shows a few hundred thousand clones, roughly four fifths of them singletons. This chain uses TRBV10-3 with TRBJ1-1; unclear D gene. This TCR derives from a person aged 70 to 79 with COVID-19, enrolled during active disease. Sequencing was performed on peripheral blood. The CDR3 coding sequence is TGTGCCATCAGCCGAACAAAACCTCCAGATATGAACACTGAAGCTTTCTTT. It yields the protein CAISRTKPPDMNTEAFF.